The 25 T cell receptor beta chains in this list originate from one sample, sequenced in a study of T cell responses to AZD1222 COVID-19 vaccine (TCRdb year 2021). The receptor library was made with the immunoSEQ multiplex PCR assay. The table was pulled from immuneACCESS by TCRdb, which kept in-frame rearrangements only. Such tables lose some clones; where checked, under half of the loss comes from unresolved V genes, and the rest has no known cause. The sample table shows 130,000 to 150,000 clones, and over 75% are seen once. The top ten hold approximately 1.5% of the sample. The time point label, read with the paper, signifies: baseline before first vaccination. The sequencing used peripheral blood, collected on day 0 of AZD1222 vaccination. The source of these receptors is an adult in good health.

The chain has TRBV7-2 and TRBJ2-7; 13 bases line up with TRBD2. Trimming cost V 5 bases and J 2 bases; bases outside gene matches: 12. There are 18 residues in the CDR3. Germline loops: CDR1 SGHTA, CDR2 FQGNSA. Written as DNA, the CDR3 is TGTGCCAGCAGCCTCCGGACTAGCGGGGGAGAAATTGCCTACGAGCAGTACTTC. It translates to CASSLRTSGGEIAYEQYF.

The rearrangement links TRBV30 to TRBJ2-1; TRBD2 agrees at 12 bases. The CDR3 is 13 amino acids. Losses at the gene ends were 7 bases for V and 4 bases for J; bases not matched to a gene: 2. Per germline, CDR1 GTSNPN and CDR2 SVGIG (reference sequence). Here the CDR3 reads CASTSGRYNEQFF. CDR3 coding DNA: TGTGCCTCCACTAGCGGGAGGTACAATGAGCAGTTCTTC.

The V and J genes are TRBV5-6 and TRBJ2-1; tentative D call: TRBD2 (5 bases). The V end was cut by 4 bases, the J end by 4 bases, with 9 bases between. CDR1 and CDR2 (germline): SGHDT, YYEEEE. This CDR3 spans 13 amino acids. The CDR3 DNA reads as TGTGCCAGCAGCGGCGGGCCATACAATGAGCAGTTCTTC. Encoded protein: CASSGGPYNEQFF.

This clone was found a few times. The rearrangement joins TRBV27 to TRBJ2-2, with 12 bases identical to TRBD1. J gave up 6 bases and V 5 bases, and 13 bases lay outside the gene matches. Germline-derived CDR1 and CDR2 are MNHEY and SMNVEV (reference sequence). The length of the CDR3 is 18 residues. CDR3 protein: CASSPRPPGTGGAGELFF. The CDR3 DNA is TGTGCCAGCAGTCCCCGACCCCCCGGGACAGGGGGCGCCGGGGAGCTGTTTTTT.

This clone was seen only once. This chain links TRBV9 with TRBJ1-1, with D unresolved. The CDR3 totals 15 residues. V was pared by 3 bases and J by 7 bases, with 19 bases between. Germline V gene lookup returns CDR1 SGDLS and CDR2 YYNGEE. The CDR3 nucleotides are TGTGCCAGCAGCGCTGTCCCATCCCCAGAGGGTGAAGCTTTCTTT. Translated, it gives CASSAVPSPEGEAFF.

The V and J genes are TRBV19 and TRBJ2-7, with TRBD1 matching over 9 bases. The CDR3 totals 14 residues. V was clipped by 10 bases and J by 3 bases; unmatched bases: 10. The germline CDR1 and CDR2 sequences are LNHDA and SQIVND (reference sequence). DNA of the CDR3: TGTGCCACCGCGTTACAGGGGGCTATCTACGAGCAGTACTTC. Protein sequence: CATALQGAIYEQYF. Complete variable domain (other parts from reference TRBV19 and TRBJ2-7): DGGITQSPKYLFRKEGQNVTLSCEQNLNHDAMYWYRQDPGQGLRLIYYSQIVNDFQKGDIAEGYSVSREKKESFPLTVTSAQKNPTAFYLCATALQGAIYEQYFGPGTRLTVT.

The V gene is TRBV5-5, the J gene TRBJ1-5, with D hard to call. The germline V gene encodes CDR1 SGHKS and CDR2 YYEKEE (reference sequence). The ends were cut back, 0 bases at V and 4 bases at J, with 14 bases in the middle. CDR3 length: 16 amino acids. CDR3 sequence (DNA): TGTGCCAGCAGCTTGGAGAGTTGGGCCTCAAATCAGCCCCAGCATTTT. Residues: CASSLESWASNQPQHF.

The chain employs TRBV6-5 and TRBJ2-7, with D possibly being TRBD1 or TRBD2 (5 bases each). The CDR3 runs 15 residues. From germline, CDR1 is MNHEY and CDR2 SVGAGI. V was trimmed by 1 base and J by 1 base, leaving 11 bases between them. CDR3: CASSYFRDGSYEQYF. The DNA for the CDR3 is TGTGCCAGCAGTTACTTCCGGGACGGATCCTACGAGCAGTACTTC.

The rearrangement joins TRBV7-8 to TRBJ2-2, with 7 positions matching TRBD1. Trimming at V came to 5 bases and at J to 5 bases, leaving 5 bases not matched to a gene. This CDR3 has 14 amino acids. Germline V gene sequence: CDR1 SGHVS, CDR2 FQNEAQ. CDR3 bases: TGTGCCAGCAGCATGGACAGGTTGACCGGGGAGCTGTTTTTT. Its protein is CASSMDRLTGELFF. The complete variable domain, with remaining parts taken from reference TRBV7-8 and TRBJ2-2, reads GAGVSQSPRYKVAKRGQDVALRCDPISGHVSLFWYQQALGQGPEFLTYFQNEAQLDKSGLPSDRFFAERPEGSVSTLKIQRTQQEDSAVYLCASSMDRLTGELFFGEGSRLTVL.

The rearrangement links TRBV9 to TRBJ2-3; a possible D gene is TRBD1 (6 bases). Germline-derived CDR1 and CDR2 are SGDLS and YYNGEE. The ends were cut back, 0 bases at V and 6 bases at J, with 23 bases in the middle. The length of the CDR3 is 18 residues. This chain's CDR3 is CASSVDSLHRDITDTQYF. For the CDR3, the DNA is TGTGCCAGCAGCGTAGATAGCCTCCACAGGGACATAACGGATACGCAGTATTTT.

This clone was counted once. The chain joins TRBV5-1 to TRBJ1-2, with TRBD1 matching over 9 bases. V lost 5 bases to trimming and J lost 4 bases; unmatched junction nucleotides: 9. From germline, CDR1 is SGHRS and CDR2 YFSETQ. CDR3 length: 15 residues. DNA for the CDR3: TGCGCCAGCAGGGCACAGGGGGCGCCGGGCTATGGCTACACCTTC. This codes for CASRAQGAPGYGYTF.

The chain carries TRBV19 and TRBJ2-1; 7 bases line up with TRBD1. Trimming cost V 7 bases and J 1 base; bases outside gene matches: 7. The CDR3 has 15 residues. Germline V gene sequence: CDR1 LNHDA, CDR2 SQIVND (reference sequence). CDR3 loop: CASTRDSSSYNEQFF. CDR3 in DNA: TGTGCCAGTACCCGGGACAGTTCTTCCTACAATGAGCAGTTCTTC.

This clone occurred once. This chain connects TRBV6-5 to TRBJ2-7, with 7 bases fitting TRBD1. Per germline, CDR1 MNHEY and CDR2 SVGAGI. The CDR3 length is 10 residues. CDR3 DNA: TGTGCCAGCAGCGACAGGGCTATGGTAGTC. Amino acids: CASSDRAMVV.

The CDR3 coding sequence is TGTGCCAGCAGACCCGACAGGGGAAGGGACACTGAAGCTTTCTTT. It translates to CASRPDRGRDTEAFF. The chain has TRBV6-5 and TRBJ1-1; TRBD1 agrees at 8 bases. The CDR3 loop spans 15 amino acids. V trimming: 6 bases; J trimming: 3 bases; junction bases outside the gene matches: 9. Germline V gene sequence: CDR1 MNHEY, CDR2 SVGAGI.

This rearrangement joins TRBV9 to TRBJ1-2; unclear D gene. Trimming stripped 0 bases from V and 8 bases from J, with 8 bases between. The CDR3 totals 12 residues. CDR1 and CDR2 (germline): SGDLS, YYNGEE. This CDR3 is CASSVGVEGYTF. The CDR3 DNA reads as TGTGCCAGCAGCGTAGGGGTGGAGGGCTACACCTTC.

This clone was observed a single time. V gene TRBV10-2 combines with J gene TRBJ1-6; no definite D call. The CDR3 is 12 amino acids. The V gene's germline CDR1 is WSHSY and CDR2 SAAADI. V lost 4 bases and J 14 bases, leaving 12 bases between the germline ends. The CDR3 reads CASSVAAQALHF. The CDR3 region has the DNA TGCGCCAGCAGTGTGGCGGCTCAAGCCCTCCACTTT.

This clone was seen only a few times. This CDR3 reads CASSRGTQDYTF. The DNA for the CDR3 is TGTGCCAGCAGCCGAGGGACGCAGGACTACACCTTC. This chain connects TRBV6-5 to TRBJ1-2; perhaps TRBD1 as D (5 bases). The CDR3 totals 12 residues. The V gene lost 6 bases and the J gene lost 10 bases, with 15 bases spanning the gap. Germline CDR1 MNHEY, CDR2 SVGAGI.

The V call is TRBV30, the J call TRBJ1-3; D gene ambiguous. Trimming cost V 2 bases and J 0 bases, with 11 bases left between them. Per the germline V gene, CDR1 is GTSNPN and CDR2 is SVGIG (reference sequence). The CDR3 contains 15 residues. The CDR3 reads CAWSWDTTSGNTIYF. CDR3 bases: TGTGCCTGGAGTTGGGATACTACCTCTGGAAACACCATATATTTT.

The chain joins TRBV18 to TRBJ1-2; TRBD1 is a possible D gene (6 bases). Trimming left V 3 bases short and J 8 bases short, with 19 bases between. CDR1 is KGHSH and CDR2 is LQKENI in the germline V gene. The CDR3 is 15 amino acids. CDR3 in DNA: TGTGCCAGCTCACCCTCTCGGGACACCTCCCGGGGCTACACCTTC. The encoded protein is CASSPSRDTSRGYTF. The whole variable domain, filled in from reference TRBV18 and TRBJ1-2, reads NAGVMQNPRHLVRRRGQEARLRCSPMKGHSHVYWYRQLPEEGLKFMVYLQKENIIDESGMPKERFSAEFPKEGPSILRIQQVVRGDSAAYFCASSPSRDTSRGYTFGSGTRLTVV.

The chain uses TRBV9 and TRBJ2-3, with a weak D call TRBD1 (6 bases). Germline V gives CDR1 SGDLS, CDR2 YYNGEE. CDR3 length: 16 amino acids. V was cut by 4 bases and J by 0 bases, with 15 bases left in between. The CDR3 DNA is TGTGCCAGCAGCTCGCCGACAGGAGCAAGCACAGATACGCAGTATTTT. This gives the protein CASSSPTGASTDTQYF.

The chain uses TRBV5-6 and TRBJ2-4; the D call may be TRBD1 or TRBD2 (6 bases each). The V gene's germline CDR1 is SGHDT and CDR2 YYEEEE. There are 15 residues in the CDR3. V lost 6 bases to trimming and J lost 3 bases, with 16 bases between them. The CDR3 DNA reads TGTGCCAGCACCCGCCGGGGGCTGGGCAAAAACATTCAGTACTTC. As protein: CASTRRGLGKNIQYF. The full variable domain, completed using reference TRBV5-6 and TRBJ2-4, is DAGVTQSPTHLIKTRGQQVTLRCSPKSGHDTVSWYQQALGQGPQFIFQYYEEEERQRGNFPDRFSGHQFPNYSSELNVNALLLGDSALYLCASTRRGLGKNIQYFGAGTRLSVL.

The chain is built from TRBV19 and TRBJ1-6, with D hard to call. Germline values: CDR1 LNHDA, CDR2 SQIVND (reference sequence). Deletions cut 4 bases from V and 0 bases from J, with 10 bases between. The CDR3 sequence is 16 residues long. CDR3 amino acids: CASSTLASSYNSPLHF. In DNA, the CDR3 is TGTGCCAGTAGTACCCTGGCGAGCTCCTATAATTCACCCCTCCACTTT.

The chain recombines TRBV29-1 with TRBJ2-1; 12 bases are a match to TRBD2. V shed 6 bases and J 2 bases; nucleotides not matched to a gene: 2. This CDR3 region has 14 residues. Germline lookup yields CDR1 SQVTM and CDR2 ANQGSEA. CDR3 in DNA: TGCAGCGTCCGGACTAGCGGGACCTACAATGAGCAGTTCTTC. It yields the protein CSVRTSGTYNEQFF.

This chain joins TRBV18 and TRBJ1-1, with 8 bases matching TRBD1. Germline V gene lookup returns CDR1 KGHSH and CDR2 LQKENI. J lost 1 base, V lost 7 bases, and 5 bases had no gene match. The CDR3 spans 14 residues. The CDR3 DNA reads TGTGCCAGCTTGTCCGGGACAGGGAACACTGAAGCTTTCTTT. Its protein product is CASLSGTGNTEAFF.

This clone was observed once. The chain uses TRBV19 and TRBJ1-1; no firm D call. Trimming removed 5 bases from V and 6 bases from J, with 10 bases in between. Germline V lookup: CDR1 LNHDA, CDR2 SQIVND (reference sequence). The length of the CDR3 is 12 residues. The CDR3 DNA sequence: TGTGCCAGTAGTCCGATGGGTCCTGAAGCTTTCTTT. Its protein product is CASSPMGPEAFF. The full variable domain, completed using reference TRBV19 and TRBJ1-1, is DGGITQSPKYLFRKEGQNVTLSCEQNLNHDAMYWYRQDPGQGLRLIYYSQIVNDFQKGDIAEGYSVSREKKESFPLTVTSAQKNPTAFYLCASSPMGPEAFFGQGTRLTVV.